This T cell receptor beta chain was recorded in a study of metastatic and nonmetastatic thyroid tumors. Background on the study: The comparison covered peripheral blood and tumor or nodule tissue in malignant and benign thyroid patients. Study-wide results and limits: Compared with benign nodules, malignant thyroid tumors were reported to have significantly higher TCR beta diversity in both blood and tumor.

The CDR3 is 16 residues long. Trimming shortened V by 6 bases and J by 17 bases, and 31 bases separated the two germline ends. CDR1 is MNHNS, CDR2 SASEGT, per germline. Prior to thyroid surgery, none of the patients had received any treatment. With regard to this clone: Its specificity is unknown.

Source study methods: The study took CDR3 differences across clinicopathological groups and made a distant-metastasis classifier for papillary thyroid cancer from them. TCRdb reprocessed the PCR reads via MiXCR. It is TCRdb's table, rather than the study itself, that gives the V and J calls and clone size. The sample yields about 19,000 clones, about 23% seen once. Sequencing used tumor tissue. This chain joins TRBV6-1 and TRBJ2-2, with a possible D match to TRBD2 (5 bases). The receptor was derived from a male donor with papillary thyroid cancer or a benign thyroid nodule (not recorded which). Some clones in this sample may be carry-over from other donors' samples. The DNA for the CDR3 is TGTGCCAGCAGCCCGCCAACTGCATTAAACACCGGGGAGCGCTTTTTT. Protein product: CASSPPTALNTGERFF.